This entry describes one TCR beta chain. Its cognate antigen is unknown. TCRdb processed the 5' RACE reads anew with MiXCR; each CDR3 protein has one entry. The sample includes roughly 620,000 distinct CDR3 sequences, under 20% of them seen just once. The sample comes from a study of T-cell memory formation after mild COVID-19. Study outcomes and limitations: Those CD4+ clones that contracted were mainly in CM and EM (CD8+ ones in EMRA).

Deletions cut 6 bases from V and 1 base from J, with 9 bases between. This CDR3 contains 13 residues. Sequenced: PBMCs or a T cell subset sorted from them (not recorded which). This sequence originates from an adult woman who had mild COVID-19 (a few samples of this study predate the infection). Cell type and time point are not known. V usage is TRBV12-3 or TRBV12-4 and J usage is TRBJ1-1; D remains ambiguous. The CDR3 nucleotides are TGTGCCAGCAGGCCCTTTGGGAACACTGAAGCTTTCTTT. Its translation: CASRPFGNTEAFF.